One sample yielded the 10 T cell receptor beta chains listed below, sequenced in a study of blood T cell repertoires in COVID-19. Profiling relied on immunoSEQ multiplex PCR, and the TCRdb table lists in-frame clones only, not all of them. The sample yields 65,000 to 85,000 clones, approximately 90% seen once. The sample consisted of peripheral blood. These receptors were taken from a human donor in a cohort sampled during active COVID-19.

The rearrangement joins TRBV9 to TRBJ2-5; TRBD2 matches 12 bases. Germline V CDR1 and CDR2: SGDLS, YYNGEE. The CDR3 sequence is 17 residues long. V lost 6 bases to trimming and J lost 1 base; unmatched junction nucleotides: 10. CDR3: CASNPSGRAGLQETQYF. The CDR3 DNA follows: TGTGCCAGCAACCCTAGCGGGAGGGCAGGCCTCCAAGAGACCCAGTACTTC. The complete variable domain, with remaining parts taken from reference TRBV9 and TRBJ2-5, reads DSGVTQTPKHLITATGQRVTLRCSPRSGDLSVYWYQQSLDQGLQFLIQYYNGEERAKGNILERFSAQQFPDLHSELNLSSLELGDSALYFCASNPSGRAGLQETQYFGPGTRLLVL.

The gene calls are TRBV6-5 and TRBJ2-7; D ambiguous. The V end lost 4 bases, the J end lost 0 bases, and 13 bases lay between the germline ends. The CDR3 extends over 15 amino acids. Germline-derived CDR1 and CDR2 are MNHEY and SVGAGI. The CDR3 reads CASSSPAAGSYEQYF. DNA for the CDR3: TGTGCCAGCAGTTCTCCGGCAGCAGGCTCCTACGAGCAGTACTTC.

The chain has TRBV5-4 and TRBJ2-2; 10 nucleotides align to TRBD2. V dropped 6 bases and J dropped 6; count of bases not matched to a gene: 11. The V gene's germline CDR1 is SGHNT and CDR2 YYREEE (reference sequence). The CDR3 runs to 16 residues. Here the CDR3 DNA reads TGTGCCAGCACCCCGGGGACTAGCGCCCCAGCCGGGGAGCTGTTTTTT. Translated: CASTPGTSAPAGELFF. The whole variable domain, filled in from reference TRBV5-4 and TRBJ2-2, reads ETGVTQSPTHLIKTRGQQVTLRCSSQSGHNTVSWYQQALGQGPQFIFQYYREEENGRGNFPPRFSGLQFPNYSSELNVNALELDDSALYLCASTPGTSAPAGELFFGEGSRLTVL.

V is TRBV10-3 and J is TRBJ1-1, with a tentative D call TRBD1 (6 bases). This CDR3 is 13 amino acids long. V lost 6 bases, J lost 4 bases, and 12 bases lay in between. Germline V gene sequence: CDR1 ENHRY, CDR2 SYGVKD. The CDR3 protein is CAISLDRRTEAFF. As DNA, the CDR3 is TGTGCCATCAGCTTAGACAGGCGCACTGAAGCTTTCTTT.

The gene calls are TRBV10-1 and TRBJ2-1; tentatively, D is TRBD1 (6 bases). This CDR3 is 15 amino acids long. The V end lost 6 bases, the J end lost 1 base, and 13 bases lay between the germline ends. Germline CDR1 WNHNN, CDR2 SYGVQD (reference sequence). CDR3 sequence (DNA): TGCGCCAGCAGCCCCTCAAGGGGGTCCTACAATGAGCAGTTCTTC. Amino acids: CASSPSRGSYNEQFF.

The rearrangement links TRBV6-5 to TRBJ1-2, with 9 positions matching TRBD1. Germline lookup yields CDR1 MNHEY and CDR2 SVGAGI. Losses at the gene ends were 2 bases for V and 4 bases for J; bases not matched to a gene: 8. The CDR3 length is 16 residues. The CDR3 sequence is CASSYVKGQGSYGYTF. In DNA form, the CDR3 reads TGTGCCAGCAGTTACGTGAAGGGACAGGGATCCTATGGCTACACCTTC.

The chain links TRBV5-1 to TRBJ1-6; 9 bases map to TRBD1. Germline CDR1 and CDR2: SGHRS and YFSETQ. The V gene end was trimmed by 5 bases and the J gene end by 9 bases; junction bases not matched to a gene: 6. The CDR3 length is 14 residues. The CDR3, as DNA: TGCGCCAGCAGGAGGGACAGGGAGGGTTCACCCCTCCACTTT. The encoded protein is CASRRDREGSPLHF.

This rearrangement joins TRBV5-8 to TRBJ1-3; D uncertain. V was cut by 4 bases and J by 0 bases, with 14 bases left in between. The CDR3 runs to 16 residues. CDR1 is SGHTS, CDR2 YDEGEE, per germline. The CDR3: CASSLDRRVSGNTIYF. The CDR3 region has the DNA TGTGCCAGCAGCCTCGATCGTCGAGTCTCTGGAAACACCATATATTTT.

J is TRBJ2-5 and V is TRBV7-9, with 10 bases matching TRBD2. V lost 3 bases, J lost 5 bases, and 3 bases stayed unmatched. Per germline, CDR1 SEHNR and CDR2 FQNEAQ (reference sequence). The CDR3 runs to 14 residues. For the CDR3, the DNA is TGTGCCAGCAGCTTTACTAGCGGGATCGAGACCCAGTACTTC. Translating gives CASSFTSGIETQYF.

The chain couples TRBV30 to TRBJ1-1; 7 nucleotides agree with TRBD1. The CDR3 is 13 residues long. J lost 8 bases, V lost 4 bases, and 10 bases had no gene match. Germline lookup yields CDR1 GTSNPN and CDR2 SVGIG (reference sequence). The CDR3 loop reads CAWTFRQGEEAFF. The CDR3 DNA is TGTGCCTGGACCTTCAGACAGGGCGAGGAAGCTTTCTTT.